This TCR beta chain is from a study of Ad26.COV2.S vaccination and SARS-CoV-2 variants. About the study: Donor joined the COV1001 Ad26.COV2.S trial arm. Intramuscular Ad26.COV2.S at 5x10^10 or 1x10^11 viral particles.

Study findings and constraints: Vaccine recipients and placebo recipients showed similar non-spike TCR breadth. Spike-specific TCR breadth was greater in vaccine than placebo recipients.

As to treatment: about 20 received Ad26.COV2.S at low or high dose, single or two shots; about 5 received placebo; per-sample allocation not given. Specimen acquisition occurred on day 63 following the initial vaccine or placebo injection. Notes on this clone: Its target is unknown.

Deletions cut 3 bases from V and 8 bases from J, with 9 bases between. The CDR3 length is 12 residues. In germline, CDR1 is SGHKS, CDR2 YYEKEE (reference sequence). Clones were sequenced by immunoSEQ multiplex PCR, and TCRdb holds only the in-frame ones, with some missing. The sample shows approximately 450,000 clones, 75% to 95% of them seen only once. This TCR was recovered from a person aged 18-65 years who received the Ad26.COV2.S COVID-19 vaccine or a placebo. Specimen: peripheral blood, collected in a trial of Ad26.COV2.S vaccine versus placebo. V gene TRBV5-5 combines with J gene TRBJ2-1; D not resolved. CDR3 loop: CASSSPLDEQFF. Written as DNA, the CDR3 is TGTGCCAGCAGCTCCCCACTCGATGAGCAGTTCTTC.